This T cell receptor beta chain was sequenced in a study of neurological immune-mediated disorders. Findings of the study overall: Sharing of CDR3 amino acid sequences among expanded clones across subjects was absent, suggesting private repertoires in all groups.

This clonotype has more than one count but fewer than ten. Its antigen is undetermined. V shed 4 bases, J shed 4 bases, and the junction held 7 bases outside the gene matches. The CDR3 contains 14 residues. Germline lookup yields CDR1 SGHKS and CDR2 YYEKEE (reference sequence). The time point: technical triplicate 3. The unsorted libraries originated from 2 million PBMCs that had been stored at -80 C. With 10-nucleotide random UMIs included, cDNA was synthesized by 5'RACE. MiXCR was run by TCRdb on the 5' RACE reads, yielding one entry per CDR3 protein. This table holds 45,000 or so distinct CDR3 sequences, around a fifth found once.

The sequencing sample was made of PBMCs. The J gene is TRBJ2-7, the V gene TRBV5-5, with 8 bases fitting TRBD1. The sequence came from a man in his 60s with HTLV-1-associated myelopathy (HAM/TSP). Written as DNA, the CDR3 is TGTGCCAGCAGCCCTCGACAGGGGCCATACGAGCAGTACTTC. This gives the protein CASSPRQGPYEQYF.